The rows below give T cell receptor beta chains drawn from one sample of a study of naive and memory T cell subsets. TCRdb used MiXCR to reprocess the 5' RACE reads, holding one entry per CDR3 protein. The sample carries more than 50,000 distinct CDR3 sequences, roughly 6.7% recorded once. The receptors stem from a male donor in good health. The CDR3 runs from the conserved cysteine through the conserved F or W. A D gene is named only where the DNA matches it firmly. Clone size appears in some rows only: once, few, many, or a class for an expanded clone.

many,TRBV6-6,-,TRBJ2-5,15,TGTGCCAGCAGTGTATACAGGGACCTTGGAGAGACCCAGTACTTC,CASSVYRDLGETQYF
few,TRBV28,TRBD1,TRBJ2-7,14,TGTGCCAGCACCCCTCCGGGACAGGGAGCCGAGCAGTACTTC,CASTPPGQGAEQYF
-,TRBV7-9,-,TRBJ1-1,15,TGTGCCAGCAGCCCACCTGTGAAGGGGAACACTGAAGCTTTCTTT,CASSPPVKGNTEAFF
few,TRBV3-1,-,TRBJ2-1,15,TGTGCCAGCAGCCAGATGGGGGGGGCATATAATGAGCAGTTCTTC,CASSQMGGAYNEQFF
many,TRBV10-3,-,TRBJ2-3,13,TGTGCCATCAGTGATTCGATCACAGATACGCAGTATTTT,CAISDSITDTQYF
few,TRBV19,TRBD2,TRBJ2-1,16,TGTGCCAGTAGTATCCGCGGGGGGCACTCGTACAATGAGCAGTTCTTC,CASSIRGGHSYNEQFF
many,TRBV6-6,-,TRBJ2-2,14,TGTGCCAGCAGTGACTCCCGCGGGGCCGGGGAGCTGTTTTTT,CASSDSRGAGELFF
many,TRBV11-2,-,TRBJ1-6,14,TGTGCCAGCAGCCCCGCGACGGGGGATTCACCCCTCCACTTT,CASSPATGDSPLHF
many,TRBV29-1,-,TRBJ1-1,11,TGCAGCGTTGTACCCAACACTGAAGCTTTCTTT,CSVVPNTEAFF
many,TRBV19,-,TRBJ1-5,15,TGTGCCAGTAGTATGTCTCAGGGGTACGGTCAGCCCCAGCATTTT,CASSMSQGYGQPQHF
-,TRBV5-1,-,TRBJ1-1,14,TGCGCCAGCAGCTCCATGACACTGAACACTGAAGCTTTCTTT,CASSSMTLNTEAFF
many,TRBV6-6,TRBD1,TRBJ1-5,15,TGTGCCAGCAGCGACCAGGGGGCTGGCAATCAGCCCCAGCATTTT,CASSDQGAGNQPQHF
few,TRBV10-2,-,TRBJ2-7,13,TGCGCCAGCATCCCTAAGCGCTCCTACGAGCAGTACTTC,CASIPKRSYEQYF
few,TRBV6-5,-,TRBJ2-3,17,TGTGCCAGCAGTTACACATACCTAGCGCGAAGCACAGATACGCAGTATTTT,CASSYTYLARSTDTQYF
few,TRBV6-1,-,TRBJ1-4,14,TGTGCCAGCAGTGAACAGAGTAGGGATGAAAAACTGTTTTTT,CASSEQSRDEKLFF
many,TRBV6-5,-,TRBJ2-3,15,TGTGCCACTAAACGGGGGGCAGGGGGTGAAAATACGCAGTATTTT,CATKRGAGGENTQYF
many,TRBV3-1,-,TRBJ2-1,18,TGTGCCAGCAGCCAAGAGAATCCGGACAACATCTGGGTGCATGAGCAGTTCTTC,CASSQENPDNIWVHEQFF
few,TRBV6-2/TRBV6-3,-,TRBJ2-1,16,TGTGCCAGCGGGCGGTTCCGGGACTCTCTTTGGAATGAGCAGTTCTTC,CASGRFRDSLWNEQFF
many,TRBV11-2,TRBD1,TRBJ1-5,18,TGTGCCCAAAGGGGGGCCACAGGGGTCTCGATTAGCAATCAGCCCCAGCATTTT,CAQRGATGVSISNQPQHF
-,TRBV6-1,TRBD2,TRBJ2-1,18,TGTGCCAGCAGTCCCCGCCCCGCCAGCGGGGGGGATAGTAATGAGCAGTTCTTC,CASSPRPASGGDSNEQFF
many,TRBV5-1,TRBD1,TRBJ1-2,15,TGCGCCAGCAGCTTGGGGGACAGGGGTACATATGGCTACACCTTC,CASSLGDRGTYGYTF
many,TRBV2,-,TRBJ2-2,14,TGTGCCAGCAGTGATCGGACGGGACACGGGGAGCTGTTTTTT,CASSDRTGHGELFF
many,TRBV6-1,-,TRBJ2-5,15,TGTGCCAGCAGTGAAGAGGGCGGGTCCCAAGAGACCCAGTACTTC,CASSEEGGSQETQYF
few,TRBV5-1,-,TRBJ2-1,15,TGCGCCAGCAGCTTTGAATGGGGAGTTCACAATGAGCAGTTCTTC,CASSFEWGVHNEQFF
many,TRBV12-3/TRBV12-4,-,TRBJ2-5,15,TGTGCCAGCAGTTTTGGAGTTCCAGTCCAAGAGACCCAGTACTTC,CASSFGVPVQETQYF
medium-sized,TRBV3-1,-,TRBJ2-3,15,TGTGCCAGCAGCCAAGAAGGCAGGGAAACAGATACGCAGTATTTT,CASSQEGRETDTQYF
many,TRBV12-3/TRBV12-4,-,TRBJ2-4,14,TGTGCCAGCAGTTTAAGGGGAGCCAAAAACATTCAGTACTTC,CASSLRGAKNIQYF
few,TRBV6-2/TRBV6-3,-,TRBJ1-6,13,TGTGCCAGCAGTTATGATGGGAGTTCACCCCTCCACTTT,CASSYDGSSPLHF
-,TRBV29-1,-,TRBJ2-3,13,TGCAGCTCGACGGGGGACGACACAGATACGCAGTATTTT,CSSTGDDTDTQYF
few,TRBV6-2/TRBV6-3,-,TRBJ1-1,14,TGTGCCAGCACACCCCAGGGCAGCGCCACTGAAGCTTTCTTT,CASTPQGSATEAFF
-,TRBV6-5,-,TRBJ2-7,13,TGTGCCAGCAGCCCTGCCCGCGAGGGCGAGCAGTACTTC,CASSPAREGEQYF
many,TRBV5-1,TRBD1,TRBJ1-1,19,TGCGCCAGCAGCTCTATTGGACAGGGCAAGGTATTAGGGAACACTGAAGCTTTCTTT,CASSSIGQGKVLGNTEAFF
few,TRBV5-8,TRBD2,TRBJ2-5,18,TGTGCCAGCAGCCTCCTGGGGACTAGCGGGGGACTGTTGGAGACCCAGTACTTC,CASSLLGTSGGLLETQYF